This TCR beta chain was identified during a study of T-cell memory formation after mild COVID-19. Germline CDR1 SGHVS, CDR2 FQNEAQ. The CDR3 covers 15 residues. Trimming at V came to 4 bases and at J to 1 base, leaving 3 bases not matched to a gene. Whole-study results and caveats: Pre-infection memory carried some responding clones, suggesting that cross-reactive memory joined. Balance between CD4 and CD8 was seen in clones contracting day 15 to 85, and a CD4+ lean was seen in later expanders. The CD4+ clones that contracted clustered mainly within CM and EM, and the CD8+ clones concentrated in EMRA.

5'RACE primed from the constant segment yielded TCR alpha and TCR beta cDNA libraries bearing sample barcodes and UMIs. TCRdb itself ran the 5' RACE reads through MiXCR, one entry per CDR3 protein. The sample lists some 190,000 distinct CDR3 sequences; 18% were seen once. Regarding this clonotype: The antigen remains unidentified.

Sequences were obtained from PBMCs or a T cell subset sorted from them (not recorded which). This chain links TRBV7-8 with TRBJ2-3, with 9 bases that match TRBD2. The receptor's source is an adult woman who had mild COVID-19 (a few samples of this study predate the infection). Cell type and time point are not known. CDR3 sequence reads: CASSSRTSGTDTQYF. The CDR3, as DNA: TGTGCCAGCAGCTCTAGGACTAGCGGCACAGATACGCAGTATTTT.